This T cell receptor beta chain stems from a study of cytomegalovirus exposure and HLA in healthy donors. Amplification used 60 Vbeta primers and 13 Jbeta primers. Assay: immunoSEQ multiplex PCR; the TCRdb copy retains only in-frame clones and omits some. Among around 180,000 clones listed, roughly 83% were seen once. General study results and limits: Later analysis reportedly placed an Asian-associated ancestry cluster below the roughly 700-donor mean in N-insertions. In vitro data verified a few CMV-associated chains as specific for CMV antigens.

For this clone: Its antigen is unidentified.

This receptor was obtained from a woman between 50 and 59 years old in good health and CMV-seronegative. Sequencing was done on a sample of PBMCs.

CDR3 residues: CASSQDLAPYNEQFF. The CDR3, as DNA: TGCGCCAGCAGCCAAGATCTGGCTCCCTACAATGAGCAGTTCTTC. The J gene is TRBJ2-1, the V gene TRBV4-3; D is uncertain. This CDR3 has 15 residues. With 0 bases removed from V and 2 bases from J, the gap between germline ends came to 8 bases. The germline V gene has CDR1 LGHNA and CDR2 YSLEER.